This TCR beta chain originates from a study of blood T cell repertoires in COVID-19. About the research overall: Samples taken during acute and convalescent COVID-19 were collected in the United States, Italy and Spain. T cells, B-cell-depleted T cells, or PBMCs supplied cDNA or gDNA.

Authors' processing steps: Quantification of nucleated cells was approximated via reference gene primer amplification. Assay: immunoSEQ multiplex PCR; the TCRdb copy retains only in-frame clones and omits some. V, J and clone size are taken as reported in that table, and D and trimming were inferred from the DNA itself. The table lists 170,000 or so clones, approximately 90% of them singletons. The Seattle patients, enrolled during active infection, were followed longitudinally. V was pared by 6 bases and J by 6 bases, with 5 bases between. Germline V CDR1 and CDR2: LNHNV, YYDKDF (reference sequence). The CDR3 has 11 amino acids.

V and J are TRBV15 and TRBJ2-2; D ambiguous. What was sequenced was peripheral blood. The sequence came from a woman between 70 and 85 years old with COVID-19, enrolled during active disease. This chain's CDR3 is CATRRSGELFF. CDR3 nucleotides: TGTGCCACCAGGAGGTCCGGGGAGCTGTTTTTT.